The 18 T cell receptor beta chains below were found in one sample sequenced in a study of cytomegalovirus exposure and HLA in healthy donors. Use of 60 Vbeta and 13 Jbeta primers characterized the PCR. Method: immunoSEQ multiplex PCR; TCRdb's copy keeps in-frame clones and lacks some. This table has around 83,000 clones, around four fifths appearing once. Sequenced sample: PBMCs. The receptors stem from a male donor in good health and CMV-seropositive.

This clone turned up a few times. The junction departs from the called germline gene at one end, perhaps through a read error. The chain has TRBV5-1 and TRBJ2-1; tentatively, D is TRBD2 (6 bases). Germline CDR1 and CDR2: SGHRS and YFSETQ. This CDR3 comprises 14 residues. The CDR3 sequence is CASSLVGGYNEQFF. CDR3 coding DNA: TGCGCCAGCAGCTTGGTGGGAGGCTACAATGAACAGTTCTTC.

The CDR3 DNA sequence: TGTGCCAGCAGTTACTCCCCGGGGACAGGCTCCTACGAGCAGTACTTC. Protein: CASSYSPGTGSYEQYF. The chain carries TRBV6-5 and TRBJ2-7, with 8 nucleotides matching TRBD1. V was clipped by 0 bases and J by 0 bases; unmatched bases: 4. This CDR3 has 16 residues. Per the germline V gene, CDR1 is MNHEY and CDR2 is SVGAGI.

J is TRBJ2-1 and V is TRBV29-1; 9 bases fit TRBD1. CDR3 size: 12 residues. V was clipped by 7 bases and J by 10 bases; unmatched bases: 8. CDR1 is SQVTM and CDR2 is ANQGSEA in the germline V gene. CDR3 region: CSADSGQGEQFF. CDR3 bases: TGCAGCGCTGATAGTGGACAGGGGGAGCAGTTCTTC.

This clone was seen a single time. The chain links TRBV5-1 to TRBJ2-2; no definite D call. There are 14 residues in the CDR3. Between the trimmed V and J ends, which lost 0 bases and 9 bases, there was a span of 12 bases. Germline values: CDR1 SGHRS, CDR2 YFSETQ. This CDR3 reads CASSLGGTGRELFF. The CDR3 nucleotides are TGCGCCAGCAGCTTGGGAGGCACTGGTCGGGAGCTGTTTTTT.

The chain carries TRBV7-8 and TRBJ1-4; no clear D gene. From germline, CDR1 is SGHVS and CDR2 FQNEAQ. The V end lost 5 bases, the J end lost 0 bases, and 10 bases lay between the germline ends. CDR3 size: 15 residues. The CDR3 nucleotides read TGTGCCAGCAGCCCCTGGCCGACAACTAATGAAAAACTGTTTTTT. Encoded protein: CASSPWPTTNEKLFF.

The J gene is TRBJ2-1, the V gene TRBV9; 9 positions agree with TRBD2. Germline V CDR1 and CDR2: SGDLS, YYNGEE. The ends lost 0 bases at V and 5 bases at J; junction bases unmatched: 3. The CDR3 totals 15 residues. CDR3 bases: TGTGCCAGCAGCGTAGAAATAGCGGGGGACAATGAGCAGTTCTTC. Translated, it gives CASSVEIAGDNEQFF. Combining the CDR3 with reference TRBV9 and TRBJ2-1 gives the whole variable domain DSGVTQTPKHLITATGQRVTLRCSPRSGDLSVYWYQQSLDQGLQFLIQYYNGEERAKGNILERFSAQQFPDLHSELNLSSLELGDSALYFCASSVEIAGDNEQFFGPGTRLTVL.

The rearrangement links TRBV2 to TRBJ2-7, with a weak D call TRBD1 (6 bases). The CDR3 contains 15 residues. Germline loops: CDR1 SNHLY, CDR2 FYNNEI. Trimming took 2 bases from V and 0 from J, leaving 11 bases between them. The CDR3 nucleotides read TGTGCCAGCAGTGAACAGGGGTCGTACTCCTACGAGCAGTACTTC. It encodes CASSEQGSYSYEQYF.

This clone was observed a few times. The chain recombines TRBV28 with TRBJ1-1; D possibly corresponds to TRBD1 (6 bases). The germline V and J ends were trimmed by 8 bases and 4 bases, with 17 bases remaining between them. The CDR3 runs to 14 residues. The germline gives CDR1 MDHEN, CDR2 SYDVKM. The CDR3, as DNA: TGTGCCAGCCTTGAAACAGGGCCCGGCACTGAAGCTTTCTTT. This encodes CASLETGPGTEAFF.

The CDR3 spells CASSLSRGQGDAASEQYF. The DNA of the CDR3 is TGTGCCAGCAGTTTATCAAGGGGACAGGGAGATGCCGCCTCCGAGCAGTACTTC. The chain joins TRBV27 to TRBJ2-7; 9 bases agree with TRBD1. V gave up 0 bases and J gave up 6 bases; unmatched junction bases: 15. This CDR3 spans 18 amino acids. The V gene's germline CDR1 is MNHEY and CDR2 SMNVEV (reference sequence).

The genes are TRBV28 and TRBJ2-7; possibly TRBD2 for D (6 bases). Germline V CDR1 and CDR2: MDHEN, SYDVKM. The CDR3 totals 14 residues. The V end lost 3 bases, the J end lost 2 bases, and 11 bases lay between the germline ends. The CDR3 protein is CASSLGDLTYEQYF. For the CDR3, the DNA is TGTGCCAGCAGTTTGGGGGACTTGACCTACGAGCAGTACTTC.

This clone was picked up one time. The CDR3 DNA sequence: TGTGCCAGCAGCTTAGGCGGGACCAAAAACTACAATGAGCAGTTCTTC. Amino acid sequence: CASSLGGTKNYNEQFF. The V call is TRBV5-4, the J call TRBJ2-1; D is perhaps TRBD2 (6 bases). V shed 2 bases and J shed 3 bases, with 15 bases lying between them. CDR1 SGHNT and CDR2 YYREEE come from the germline V gene (reference sequence). This CDR3 spans 16 amino acids.

This chain connects TRBV6-4 to TRBJ2-3; TRBD2 matches at 12 bases. The CDR3 extends over 14 amino acids. Germline CDR1 and CDR2: MRHNA and SNTAGT. J was trimmed by 6 bases and V by 2 bases; bases with no gene match: 0. CDR3 nucleotides: TGTGCCAGCAGTGACCTAGCGGGAGGGGATACGCAGTATTTT. Translated: CASSDLAGGDTQYF.

This chain joins TRBV28 and TRBJ1-2; D is unclear. The V and J ends lost 8 bases and 7 bases respectively, with 23 bases between them. Germline V gene lookup returns CDR1 MDHEN and CDR2 SYDVKM. This CDR3 has 15 residues. The CDR3 spells CASRTTAQWVGGYTF. In DNA form, the CDR3 reads TGTGCCAGCCGTACTACCGCCCAGTGGGTCGGTGGCTACACCTTC.

The CDR3, as DNA: TGTGCCACTCCGGGACAGGGATCCTATGGCTACACCTTC. Its protein is CATPGQGSYGYTF. The chain joins TRBV27 to TRBJ1-2; 9 positions agree with TRBD1. The V and J ends lost 10 bases and 4 bases, in that order; junction bases with no gene match: 7. CDR3 length: 13 amino acids. Germline V gene sequence: CDR1 MNHEY, CDR2 SMNVEV (reference sequence).

J is TRBJ2-3 and V is TRBV9, with D possibly being TRBD2 (6 bases). Trimming took off 3 bases at V and 3 bases at J, with 35 bases between the two ends. Germline CDR1 is SGDLS and CDR2 is YYNGEE. There are 22 residues in the CDR3. The CDR3 DNA sequence: TGTGCCAGCAGCGCACCCAGTGGGGGGAACGGAGGGGCCCGGCGGTTGACAGATACGCAGTATTTT. It encodes CASSAPSGGNGGARRLTDTQYF. The whole variable domain, filled in from reference TRBV9 and TRBJ2-3, reads DSGVTQTPKHLITATGQRVTLRCSPRSGDLSVYWYQQSLDQGLQFLIQYYNGEERAKGNILERFSAQQFPDLHSELNLSSLELGDSALYFCASSAPSGGNGGARRLTDTQYFGPGTRLTVL.

V gene TRBV30 combines with J gene TRBJ1-4; TRBD1 aligns across 7 bases. Per the germline V gene, CDR1 is GTSNPN and CDR2 is SVGIG (reference sequence). This CDR3 comprises 13 residues. V was pared by 2 bases and J by 8 bases, with 5 bases of the junction left unmatched. The CDR3 nucleotides are TGTGCCTGGAGTAGGGACAGTCAAGAAAAACTGTTTTTT. Protein: CAWSRDSQEKLFF. Full variable domain (rest looked up from reference TRBV30 and TRBJ1-4): SQTIHQWPATLVQPVGSPLSLECTVEGTSNPNLYWYRQAAGRGLQLLFYSVGIGQISSEVPQNLSASRPQDRQFILSSKKLLLSDSGFYLCAWSRDSQEKLFFGSGTQLSVL.

The chain recombines TRBV5-1 with TRBJ2-1; D is ambiguous. The V and J ends lost 5 bases and 0 bases respectively, with 3 bases between them. Germline assignment: CDR1 SGHRS and CDR2 YFSETQ. The CDR3 contains 12 residues. In DNA, the CDR3 is TGCGCCAGCAGGAGCTCCTACAATGAGCAGTTCTTC. This gives the protein CASRSSYNEQFF.

The V call is TRBV19, the J call TRBJ1-2; 7 bases map to TRBD1. The CDR3 extends over 15 amino acids. Germline V gene data show CDR1 as LNHDA and CDR2 as SQIVND (reference sequence). V shed 1 base, J shed 6 bases, and the junction held 8 bases outside the gene matches. The DNA of the CDR3 is TGTGCCAGTAGTATAGGAGGACAGGTGATGGATGGCTACACCTTC. Amino acid sequence: CASSIGGQVMDGYTF.